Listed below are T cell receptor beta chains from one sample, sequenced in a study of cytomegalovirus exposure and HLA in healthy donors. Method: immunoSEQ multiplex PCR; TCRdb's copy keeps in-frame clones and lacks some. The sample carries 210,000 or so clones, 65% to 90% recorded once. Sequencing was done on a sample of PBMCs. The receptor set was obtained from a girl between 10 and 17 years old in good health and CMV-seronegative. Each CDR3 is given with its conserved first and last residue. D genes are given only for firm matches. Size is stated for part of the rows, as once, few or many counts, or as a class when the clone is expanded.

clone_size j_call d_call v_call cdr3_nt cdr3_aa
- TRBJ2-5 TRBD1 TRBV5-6 TGTGCCAGCAGCTTGTCCCACAGGGGGCTAGAGACCCAGTACTTC CASSLSHRGLETQYF
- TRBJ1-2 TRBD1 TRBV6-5 TGTGCCAGCAGTCCGGACAGGGGGGGCTATGGCTACACCTTC CASSPDRGGYGYTF
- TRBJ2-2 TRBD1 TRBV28 TGTGCCAGCATGGGCAGGGGGTACGGGGAGCTGTTTTTT CASMGRGYGELFF
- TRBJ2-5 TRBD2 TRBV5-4 TGTGCCACCGAAGGCCGCGCGGGGGGGACCCAGTACTTC CATEGRAGGTQYF
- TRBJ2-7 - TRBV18 TGTGCCAGCTCACCACGAACAACCCAAAGTATCGAGCAGTACTTC CASSPRTTQSIEQYF
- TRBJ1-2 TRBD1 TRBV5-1 TGCGCCAGCAGCTTGGAAGGACAGGGCCTTTGGGGCTATGGCTACACCTTC CASSLEGQGLWGYGYTF
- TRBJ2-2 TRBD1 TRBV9 TGTGCCAGCAGCCCCCGACAGGGGGCCCTTTCGAACACCGGGGAGCTGTTTTTT CASSPRQGALSNTGELFF
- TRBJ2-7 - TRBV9 TGTGCCAGCAGCCGAACCACAGGGCCCCACGAGCAGTACTTC CASSRTTGPHEQYF
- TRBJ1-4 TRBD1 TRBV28 TGTGCCAGCATGGGTGCAACAGGGGCGGATGAAAAACTGTTTTTT CASMGATGADEKLFF
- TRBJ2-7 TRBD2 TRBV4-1 TGCGCCAGCAGCCAATACCCGGGGGGTCCTATGTCCTACGAGCAGTACTTC CASSQYPGGPMSYEQYF
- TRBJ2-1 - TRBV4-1 TGCGCCAGCAGCCAAGACCTTGAGCAGTTCTTC CASSQDLEQFF
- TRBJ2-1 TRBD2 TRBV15 TGTGCCACCAGCAGAGCCAAAGCGGGAGGGCCCAAGCAGTTCTTC CATSRAKAGGPKQFF
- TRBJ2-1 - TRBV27 TGTGCCAGCAGTCCTCTAGCGCACTCCTACAATGAGCAGTTCTTC CASSPLAHSYNEQFF
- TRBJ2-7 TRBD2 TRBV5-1 TGCGCCAGCAGCTTGACTAGCGGGAACTACGAGCAGTACTTC CASSLTSGNYEQYF
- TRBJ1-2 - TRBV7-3 TGTGCCAGCAGCTTAAACCCGGCGGGAGGTCACTATGGCTACACCTTC CASSLNPAGGHYGYTF
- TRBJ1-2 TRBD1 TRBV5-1 TGCGCCAGCAGCTTGGGGACAGGGGGCCATGGCTACACCTTC CASSLGTGGHGYTF
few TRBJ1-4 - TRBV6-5 TGTGCCAGCAGTTTCCGGGGAGGCCGAGTTAATGAAAAACTGTTTTTT CASSFRGGRVNEKLFF
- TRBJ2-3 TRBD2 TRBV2 TGTGCCAGCAGCCTAGCGTTAGCGGGAGGGTCCCTTAGAGATACGCAGTATTTT CASSLALAGGSLRDTQYF
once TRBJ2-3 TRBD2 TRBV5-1 TGCGCCAGCAGGCTAGCGGGAACAACAGATACGCAGTATTTT CASRLAGTTDTQYF
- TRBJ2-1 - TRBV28 TGTGCCAGCAGTTTACCCACCTTACAGGGGACTAATGAGCAGTTCTTC CASSLPTLQGTNEQFF
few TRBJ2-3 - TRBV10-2 TGCGCCAGCAGGCGGACTAGCACAGATACGCAGTATTTT CASRRTSTDTQYF
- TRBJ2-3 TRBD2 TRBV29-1 TGCAGCGTTGCGGGGTTTACTAGCGGACGGGCCACAGATACGCAGTATTTT CSVAGFTSGRATDTQYF
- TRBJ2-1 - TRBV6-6 TGTGCCAGCAGTCCCACAAATTCCCACAATGAGCAGTTCTTC CASSPTNSHNEQFF
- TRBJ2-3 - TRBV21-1 TGTGCCAGCAGCAAGGGACTAGCCCCAGATACGCAGTATTTT CASSKGLAPDTQYF
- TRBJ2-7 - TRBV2 TGTGCCAGCAGTAACAGGGAAGGCTACGAGCAGTACTTC CASSNREGYEQYF
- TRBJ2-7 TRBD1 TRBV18 TGTGCCAGCTCACCACAGGGGACAGGGGGTTCCTACGAGCAGTACTTC CASSPQGTGGSYEQYF
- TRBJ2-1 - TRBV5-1 TGCGCCAGCAGCTTGGGTGGGGGCGATGAGCAGTTCTTC CASSLGGGDEQFF
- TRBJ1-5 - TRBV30 TGTGCCTGGGCGGTCGAACGAGGTCAGCCCCAGCATTTT CAWAVERGQPQHF
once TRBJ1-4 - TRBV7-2 TGTGCCAGCAGCTTAGGGGGCACAGCAGAAAAACTGTTTTTT CASSLGGTAEKLFF
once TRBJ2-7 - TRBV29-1 TGCAGCGTTGAAGATCTCTACGAGCAGTACTTC CSVEDLYEQYF
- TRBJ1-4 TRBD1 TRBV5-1 TGCGCCAGCAGCTTGGCTCAGGACAGGGACATTGAAAAACTGTTTTTT CASSLAQDRDIEKLFF
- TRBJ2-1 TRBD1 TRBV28 TGTGCCAGCAGTCCTAATCCGGGACAGGGGTTCAATGAGCAGTTCTTC CASSPNPGQGFNEQFF
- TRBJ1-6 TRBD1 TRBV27 TGTGCCAGCAGCCTCGACAGGGTCGGTTCACCCCTCCACTTT CASSLDRVGSPLHF
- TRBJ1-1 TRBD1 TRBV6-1 TGTGCCATTAATCTAGGGACAGGGATGAATGAAGCTTTCTTT CAINLGTGMNEAFF
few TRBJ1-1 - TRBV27 TGTGCCAGCAGTTTATCGGGAGGTGGTGAAGCTTTCTTT CASSLSGGGEAFF
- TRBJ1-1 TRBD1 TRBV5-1 TGCGCCAGCAGCACCAGGACAGGTTTGAACACTGAAGCTTTCTTT CASSTRTGLNTEAFF
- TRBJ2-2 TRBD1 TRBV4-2 TGTGCCAGCAGCCAAGGACAGGGGGACACCGGGGAGCTGTTTTTT CASSQGQGDTGELFF
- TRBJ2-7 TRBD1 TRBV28 TGTGCCAGCAGTTCCGGGACAGGAATCTACGAGCAGTACTTC CASSSGTGIYEQYF
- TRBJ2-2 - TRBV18 TGTGCCAGCTCTGAATTGGCGGGAACGGGGTCCGGGGAGCTGTTTTTT CASSELAGTGSGELFF
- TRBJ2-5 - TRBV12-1 TGTGCCAGCAGCCCAGCGGGGGAGGAGGGCCAAGAGACCCAGTACTTC CASSPAGEEGQETQYF
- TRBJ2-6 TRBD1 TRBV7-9 TGTTCCAGCAGCCGGACAGGGGGCGCTGGGGCCAACGTCCTGACTTTC CSSSRTGGAGANVLTF
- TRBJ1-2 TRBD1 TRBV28 TGTGCCAGTAAACAGGGGCAATGGTATGGCTACACCTTC CASKQGQWYGYTF
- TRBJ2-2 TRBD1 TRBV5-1 TGCGCCAGCAGCTTGGGGGACAGGGAAACCGGGGAGCTGTTTTTT CASSLGDRETGELFF
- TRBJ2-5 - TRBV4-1 TGCGCCGACAGAGGGGGAATAGTTGAAGAGCAGTACTTC CADRGGIVEEQYF
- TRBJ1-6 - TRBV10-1 TGCGCCAGCAGAAGGGACATTAGCTCACCCCTCCACTTT CASRRDISSPLHF
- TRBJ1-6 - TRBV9 TGTGCCAGCAGCCCGGGGGTCAGAGGGGATTCACCCCTCCACTTT CASSPGVRGDSPLHF
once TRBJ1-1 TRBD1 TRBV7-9 TGTTCCAGCAGCTTAGTTGTGCAGGGACAGCCAAACACTGAAGCTTTCTTT CSSSLVVQGQPNTEAFF
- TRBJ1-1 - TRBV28 TGTGCCAGCAGTTCCCCCCAGGTGATGACTGAAGCTTTCTTT CASSSPQVMTEAFF
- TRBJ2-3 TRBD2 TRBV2 TGTGCCAGCAGTCGACTAGCTGGAATCACAGATACGCAGTATTTT CASSRLAGITDTQYF
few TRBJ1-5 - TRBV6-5 TGTGCCAGCAGTTACTCCGTCTTGAGCAATCAGCCCCAGCATTTT CASSYSVLSNQPQHF
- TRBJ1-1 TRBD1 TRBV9 TGTGCCAGCAGCGCGGACAGGGGGCAAGACACTGAAGCTTTCTTT CASSADRGQDTEAFF
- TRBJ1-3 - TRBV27 TGTGCCAGCAGTCCCCGAGGGGGAAACACCATATATTTT CASSPRGGNTIYF